This entry is about one TCR beta chain. From the RT-PCR reads, TCRdb called clonotypes with MiXCR, one entry per CDR3 protein. Altogether around 200,000 distinct CDR3 sequences are present, roughly 38% being singletons, with the ten largest covering under 14%. These data come from a study of patients and donors after allogeneic stem cell transplantation. The CDR3 runs 14 residues. V lost 7 bases to trimming and J lost 2 bases; unmatched junction nucleotides: 5. CDR1 ENHRY and CDR2 SYGVKD come from the germline V gene. This sequence was found in a human donor who was either an allogeneic HSCT recipient or a stem cell or donor lymphocyte infusion donor (not recorded which). It is not recorded whose cells these are; they may come from a transplant donor. The chain combines TRBV10-3 with TRBJ2-1; 7 bases match TRBD2. The sample taken for sequencing was blood, either unsorted or a sorted T cell fraction (not recorded which). CDR3 nucleotides: TGTGCCATCATGGCGGGGGACCCCTACAATGAGCAGTTCTTC. It is translated as CAIMAGDPYNEQFF.